The 24 T cell receptor beta chains given below trace back to one sample, sequenced in a study of T cell responses to AZD1222 COVID-19 vaccine. Sequenced by immunoSEQ multiplex PCR; TCRdb stores in-frame clones only, minus some. Of over 95,000 clones listed, roughly 92% are singletons. The sequencing here drew on peripheral blood, taken on day 0 of AZD1222 vaccination. These receptors originate from an adult in good health.

This chain links TRBV4-1 with TRBJ1-1; the D gene is possibly TRBD1 (6 bases). The CDR3 totals 15 residues. V was cut by 7 bases and J by 5 bases, with 20 bases left in between. Germline loops: CDR1 MGHRA, CDR2 YSYEKL. CDR3 DNA sequence: TGCGCCAGCATATCTCTCGGGGGGGCTAAGACTGAAGCTTTCTTT. Translation gives CASISLGGAKTEAFF.

This chain joins TRBV6-2 or TRBV6-3 and TRBJ1-2; no clear D. The CDR3 runs to 14 residues. The germline V gene encodes CDR1 MNHEY and CDR2 SVGEGT. The V end was cut by 0 bases, the J end by 6 bases, with 11 bases between. The CDR3 region has the DNA TGTGCCAGCAGTTACTCGGGCCGACCGGATGGCTACACCTTC. Its translation is CASSYSGRPDGYTF.

The chain joins TRBV25-1 to TRBJ1-4, with 7 bases that match TRBD1. V shed 4 bases and J 6 bases; nucleotides not matched to a gene: 8. The length of the CDR3 is 15 residues. Germline V CDR1 and CDR2: MGHDK, SYGVNS. CDR3 residues: CASSAQQGQDEKLFF. CDR3 coding DNA: TGTGCCAGCAGTGCCCAACAGGGGCAGGATGAAAAACTGTTTTTT.

The CDR3 loop reads CAWSGRDRLTSEQYF. Written as DNA, the CDR3 is TGTGCCTGGAGTGGGCGCGATAGATTAACGAGCGAGCAGTACTTC. The chain combines TRBV30 with TRBJ2-7; no firm D call. The CDR3 is 15 residues long. Per germline, CDR1 GTSNPN and CDR2 SVGIG (reference sequence). The ends were cut back, 1 base at V and 6 bases at J, with 19 bases in the middle. The full variable domain, its missing parts supplied by reference TRBV30 and TRBJ2-7, is SQTIHQWPATLVQPVGSPLSLECTVEGTSNPNLYWYRQAAGRGLQLLFYSVGIGQISSEVPQNLSASRPQDRQFILSSKKLLLSDSGFYLCAWSGRDRLTSEQYFGPGTRLTVT.

This chain joins TRBV7-9 and TRBJ1-2; a weak D match, TRBD1 (5 bases). The germline V gene encodes CDR1 SEHNR and CDR2 FQNEAQ (reference sequence). This CDR3 is 15 amino acids long. The germline V and J ends were trimmed by 0 bases and 5 bases, with 13 bases remaining between them. CDR3 nucleotides: TGTGCCAGCAGCTTAGCCGACGGGACGACATATGGCTACACCTTC. Translated: CASSLADGTTYGYTF.

This chain joins TRBV19 and TRBJ1-2; 8 nucleotides match TRBD1. V shed 7 bases, J shed 5 bases, and the junction held 6 bases outside the gene matches. Germline V gene lookup returns CDR1 LNHDA and CDR2 SQIVND (reference sequence). The CDR3 spans 13 residues. The CDR3 DNA reads TGTGCCAGTACCCGCAGGGGGCGTTATGGCTACACCTTC. It codes for CASTRRGRYGYTF.

This chain connects TRBV4-3 to TRBJ2-5; 14 positions match TRBD2. Germline loops: CDR1 LGHNA, CDR2 YSLEER. The length of the CDR3 is 17 residues. The ends lost 1 base at V and 5 bases at J; junction bases unmatched: 6. CDR3 in amino acids: CASSQGGLAGGHETQYF. CDR3 nucleotide sequence: TGCGCCAGCAGCCAAGGAGGACTAGCGGGGGGCCATGAGACCCAGTACTTC.

This clone appeared a single time. The rearrangement uses TRBV21-1 and TRBJ2-7; TRBD1, the table's D call, was not compared with the DNA. TRBV21-1 is a pseudogene segment. The CDR3 covers 15 residues. CDR3 sequence: CASSDFRGRAGEQYF. The CDR3 DNA is TGTGCCAGCAGCGACTTCAGGGGTCGGGCTGGAGAGCAGTACTTC.

The chain uses TRBV19 and TRBJ1-1; D remains ambiguous. The length of the CDR3 is 15 residues. With 3 bases removed from V and 5 bases from J, the gap between germline ends came to 16 bases. Germline assignment: CDR1 LNHDA and CDR2 SQIVND (reference sequence). CDR3 amino acids: CASSIGRTRGTEAFF. In DNA form, the CDR3 reads TGTGCCAGTAGTATTGGGAGAACTCGAGGTACTGAAGCTTTCTTT.

V gene TRBV9 combines with J gene TRBJ1-6; 7 nucleotides match TRBD1. Trimming at V came to 1 base and at J to 0 bases, leaving 10 bases not matched to a gene. Germline CDR1 is SGDLS and CDR2 is YYNGEE. The CDR3 covers 19 residues. The CDR3 spells CASSVSPGGQSSYNSPLHF. The DNA for the CDR3 is TGTGCCAGCAGCGTAAGTCCGGGGGGACAGAGCTCCTATAATTCACCCCTCCACTTT.

J is TRBJ2-7 and V is TRBV6-2 or TRBV6-3, with 7 bases that match TRBD1. The CDR3 spans 14 residues. The germline CDR1 and CDR2 sequences are MNHEY and SVGEGT. The J segment lost 5 bases and the V segment lost 4 bases, leaving 8 bases of the junction unmatched. The CDR3 protein is CASSSTTGRDEQYF. For the CDR3, the DNA is TGTGCCAGCAGTTCCACGACAGGGCGCGACGAGCAGTACTTC.

As concerns this clone: The identical CDR3 is also encoded by other nucleotide sequences in the sample. The rearrangement links TRBV9 to TRBJ1-1, with D unclear. Trimming removed 0 bases from V and 2 bases from J, with 11 bases in between. The germline V gene encodes CDR1 SGDLS and CDR2 YYNGEE. The CDR3 runs to 15 residues. CDR3 protein: CASSVDLQINTEAFF. The DNA for the CDR3 is TGTGCCAGCAGCGTAGACCTACAAATTAACACTGAAGCTTTCTTT.

The CDR3 DNA is TGTGCCAGTTCGACAGTATACGAGCAGTACTTC. The encoded protein is CASSTVYEQYF. J is TRBJ2-7 and V is TRBV6-5, with D possibly TRBD1 on 5 matching bases. Trimming cost V 9 bases and J 4 bases, with 10 bases left between them. This CDR3 comprises 11 residues. CDR1 is MNHEY, CDR2 SVGAGI, per germline.

The V and J genes are TRBV18 and TRBJ1-5; D may be TRBD1 (6 bases). Looked up from germline, CDR1 is KGHSH and CDR2 is LQKENI. CDR3 length: 15 amino acids. The ends were cut back, 1 base at V and 6 bases at J, with 13 bases in the middle. Written as DNA, the CDR3 is TGTGCCAGCTCACCACAAAACGGGGGCGGTCAGCCCCAGCATTTT. Encoded protein: CASSPQNGGGQPQHF. Together with reference TRBV18 and TRBJ1-5, the CDR3 gives the full variable domain: NAGVMQNPRHLVRRRGQEARLRCSPMKGHSHVYWYRQLPEEGLKFMVYLQKENIIDESGMPKERFSAEFPKEGPSILRIQQVVRGDSAAYFCASSPQNGGGQPQHFGDGTRLSIL.

This chain uses TRBV12-3 or TRBV12-4 with TRBJ1-2; D gene uncertain. V lost 3 bases, J lost 8 bases, and 13 bases lay in between. This CDR3 contains 13 residues. The CDR3 region has the DNA TGTGCCAGCAGTTTCGTGGGGATGGGGGGCTACACCTTC. This codes for CASSFVGMGGYTF.

The chain joins TRBV9 to TRBJ2-5, with unresolved D. The germline V gene has CDR1 SGDLS and CDR2 YYNGEE. This CDR3 is 15 amino acids long. Between the trimmed V and J ends, which lost 7 bases and 0 bases, there was a span of 16 bases. The CDR3 reads CASAVDGRHQETQYF. The CDR3 region has the DNA TGTGCCAGCGCTGTGGACGGACGACACCAAGAGACCCAGTACTTC.

In DNA, the CDR3 is TGTGCCAGCAGCTTAAACGCTGGAAACACCATATATTTT. Its protein product is CASSLNAGNTIYF. The chain recombines TRBV7-3 with TRBJ1-3, with D hard to call. The CDR3 spans 13 residues. Germline V gene data show CDR1 as SGHTA and CDR2 as FQGTGA. V was trimmed by 1 base and J by 2 bases, leaving 3 bases between them.

The CDR3 coding sequence is TGCGCCAGCAGCCCCTCAGTGGGGGGGACAGGGGCTTACGAGCAGTACTTC. Its protein is CASSPSVGGTGAYEQYF. The chain links TRBV4-3 to TRBJ2-7; 10 bases are shared with TRBD1. CDR1 and CDR2 from the germline V gene are LGHNA and YSLEER. Losses at the gene ends were 4 bases for V and 4 bases for J; bases not matched to a gene: 13. The CDR3 runs 17 residues.

This clone was seen many times. The V and J genes are TRBV4-1 and TRBJ1-1; D unresolved. The CDR3 is made up of 14 amino acids. Germline loops: CDR1 MGHRA, CDR2 YSYEKL. Trimming removed 1 base from V and 0 bases from J, with 6 bases in between. For the CDR3, the DNA is TGCGCCAGCAGCCAAGGCCTCTTGAACACTGAAGCTTTCTTT. Protein product: CASSQGLLNTEAFF.

The J gene is TRBJ1-1, the V gene TRBV19; D unclear. The germline CDR1 and CDR2 sequences are LNHDA and SQIVND (reference sequence). This CDR3 region has 14 residues. V lost 1 base and J lost 6, with 12 bases in between. The CDR3 loop is CASSIGTDLAEAFF. The CDR3 DNA reads TGTGCCAGTAGTATAGGAACCGACTTGGCTGAAGCTTTCTTT. The full variable domain, in which reference TRBV19 and TRBJ1-1 provide the parts outside the CDR3, is DGGITQSPKYLFRKEGQNVTLSCEQNLNHDAMYWYRQDPGQGLRLIYYSQIVNDFQKGDIAEGYSVSREKKESFPLTVTSAQKNPTAFYLCASSIGTDLAEAFFGQGTRLTVV.

DNA for the CDR3: TGTGCCACCAGCAGACAACAGGGACCCCTCTTCAACGAGCAGTACTTC. It encodes CATSRQQGPLFNEQYF. The chain couples TRBV15 to TRBJ2-7; tentative D call: TRBD1 (6 bases). Trimming shortened V by 2 bases and J by 5 bases, and 19 bases separated the two germline ends. The CDR3 sequence is 16 residues long. Germline CDR1 LNHNV, CDR2 YYDKDF (reference sequence). Together with reference TRBV15 and TRBJ2-7, the CDR3 gives the full variable domain: DAMVIQNPRYQVTQFGKPVTLSCSQTLNHNVMYWYQQKSSQAPKLLFHYYDKDFNNEADTPDNFQSRRPNTSFCFLDIRSPGLGDTAMYLCATSRQQGPLFNEQYFGPGTRLTVT.

The rearrangement links TRBV28 to TRBJ2-2; tentatively, D is TRBD1 or TRBD2 (5 bases each). The length of the CDR3 is 13 residues. Per germline, CDR1 MDHEN and CDR2 SYDVKM. Trimming pared 11 bases from V and 5 bases from J, leaving 15 bases between. CDR3 sequence reads: CAARGSVTGELFF. The CDR3 DNA reads as TGTGCCGCGAGGGGTTCGGTGACCGGGGAGCTGTTTTTT.

This clone has just one count. The chain recombines TRBV7-8 with TRBJ1-1; D not resolved. Between the trimmed V and J ends, which lost 5 bases and 0 bases, there was a span of 7 bases. CDR1 and CDR2 from the germline V gene are SGHVS and FQNEAQ. This CDR3 has 13 amino acids. The CDR3 DNA sequence: TGTGCCAGCAGCCCCCGACTGAACACTGAAGCTTTCTTT. This gives the protein CASSPRLNTEAFF. Together with reference TRBV7-8 and TRBJ1-1, the CDR3 gives the full variable domain: GAGVSQSPRYKVAKRGQDVALRCDPISGHVSLFWYQQALGQGPEFLTYFQNEAQLDKSGLPSDRFFAERPEGSVSTLKIQRTQQEDSAVYLCASSPRLNTEAFFGQGTRLTVV.

The chain combines TRBV30 with TRBJ1-6; D is unresolved. V dropped 3 bases and J dropped 8 bases, with 11 bases sitting between them. The CDR3 has 13 residues. The germline V gene has CDR1 GTSNPN and CDR2 SVGIG (reference sequence). This chain's CDR3 is CAWRERVHSPLHF. Here the CDR3 DNA reads TGTGCCTGGAGGGAGAGGGTGCATTCACCCCTCCACTTT.